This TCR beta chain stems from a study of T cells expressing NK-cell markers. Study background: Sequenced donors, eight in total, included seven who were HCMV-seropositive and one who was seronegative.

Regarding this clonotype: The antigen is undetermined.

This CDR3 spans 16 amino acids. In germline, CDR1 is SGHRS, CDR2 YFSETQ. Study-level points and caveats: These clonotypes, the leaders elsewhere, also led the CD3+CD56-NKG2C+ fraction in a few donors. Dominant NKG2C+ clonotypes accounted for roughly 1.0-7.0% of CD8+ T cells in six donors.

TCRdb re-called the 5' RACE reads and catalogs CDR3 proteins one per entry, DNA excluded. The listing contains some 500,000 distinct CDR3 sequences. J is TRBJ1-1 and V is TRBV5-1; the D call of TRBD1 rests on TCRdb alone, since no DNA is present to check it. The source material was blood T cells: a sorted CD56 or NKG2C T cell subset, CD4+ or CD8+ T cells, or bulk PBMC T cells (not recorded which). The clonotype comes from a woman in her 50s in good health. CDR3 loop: CASSLGTGGLYTEAFF.